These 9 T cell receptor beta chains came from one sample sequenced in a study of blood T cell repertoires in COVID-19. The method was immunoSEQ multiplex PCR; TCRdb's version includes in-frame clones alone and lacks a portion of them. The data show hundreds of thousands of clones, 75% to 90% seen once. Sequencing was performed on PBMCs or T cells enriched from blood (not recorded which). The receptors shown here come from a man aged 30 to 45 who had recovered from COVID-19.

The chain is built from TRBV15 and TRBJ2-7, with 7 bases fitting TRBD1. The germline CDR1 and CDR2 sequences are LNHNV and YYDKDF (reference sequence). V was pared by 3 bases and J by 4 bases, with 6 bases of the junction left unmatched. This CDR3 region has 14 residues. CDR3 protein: CATSSLGGGYEQYF. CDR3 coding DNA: TGTGCCACCAGCAGCCTAGGGGGCGGTTACGAGCAGTACTTC.

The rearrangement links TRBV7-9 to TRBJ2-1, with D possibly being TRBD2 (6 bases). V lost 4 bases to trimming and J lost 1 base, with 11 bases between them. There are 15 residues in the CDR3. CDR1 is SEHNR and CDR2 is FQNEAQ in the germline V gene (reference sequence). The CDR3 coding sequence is TGTGCCAGCAGCTCGACTAGACTATCCTACAATGAGCAGTTCTTC. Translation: CASSSTRLSYNEQFF.

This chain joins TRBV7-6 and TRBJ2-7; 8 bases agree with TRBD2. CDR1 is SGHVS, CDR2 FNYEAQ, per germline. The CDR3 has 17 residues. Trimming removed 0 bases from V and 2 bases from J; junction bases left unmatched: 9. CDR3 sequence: CASSLALGSGGTYEQYF. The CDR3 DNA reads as TGTGCCAGCAGCTTAGCCCTAGGAAGCGGGGGTACCTACGAGCAGTACTTC.

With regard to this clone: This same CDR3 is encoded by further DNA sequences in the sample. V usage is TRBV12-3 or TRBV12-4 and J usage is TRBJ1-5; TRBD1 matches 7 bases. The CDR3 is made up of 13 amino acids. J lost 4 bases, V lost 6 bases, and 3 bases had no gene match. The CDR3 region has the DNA TGTGCCAGCAGGCTGGGACAGAATCAGCCCCAGCATTTT. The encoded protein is CASRLGQNQPQHF.

CDR3 sequence (DNA): TGTGCCAGTGGCGGGACAGACCATTACGAGCAGTACTTC. Protein: CASGGTDHYEQYF. This sequence joins TRBV19 and TRBJ2-7, with TRBD1 as a possible D gene (7 bases). The germline CDR1 and CDR2 sequences are LNHDA and SQIVND (reference sequence). This CDR3 has 13 amino acids. V lost 8 bases, J lost 4 bases, and 15 bases lay in between.

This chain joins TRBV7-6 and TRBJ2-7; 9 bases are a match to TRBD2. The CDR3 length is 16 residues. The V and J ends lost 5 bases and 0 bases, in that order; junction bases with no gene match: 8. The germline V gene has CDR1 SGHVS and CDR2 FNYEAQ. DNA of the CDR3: TGTGCCAGCAGCCACTATCTAGCGGGGTACTCCTACGAGCAGTACTTC. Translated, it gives CASSHYLAGYSYEQYF.

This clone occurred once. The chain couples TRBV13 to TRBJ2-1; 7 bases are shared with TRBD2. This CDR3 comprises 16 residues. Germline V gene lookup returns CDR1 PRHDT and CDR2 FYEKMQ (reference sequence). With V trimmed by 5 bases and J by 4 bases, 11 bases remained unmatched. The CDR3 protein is CASSTRETPRYNEQFF. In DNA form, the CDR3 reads TGTGCCAGCAGCACGCGGGAGACTCCACGATACAATGAGCAGTTCTTC.

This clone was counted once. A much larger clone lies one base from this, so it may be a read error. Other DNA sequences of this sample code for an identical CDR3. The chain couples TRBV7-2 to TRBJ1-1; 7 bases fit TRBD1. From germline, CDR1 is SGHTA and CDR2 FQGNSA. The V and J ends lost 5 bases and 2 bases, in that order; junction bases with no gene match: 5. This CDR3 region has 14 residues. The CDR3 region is CASSPRTGNTEAFF. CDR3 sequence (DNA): TGTGCCAGCAGCCCCCGGACAGGAAACACTGAAGCTTTCTTT.

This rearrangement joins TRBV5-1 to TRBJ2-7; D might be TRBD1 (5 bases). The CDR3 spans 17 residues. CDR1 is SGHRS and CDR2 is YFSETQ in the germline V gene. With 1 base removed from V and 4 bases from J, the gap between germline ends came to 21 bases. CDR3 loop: CASSLSPGKHHNYEQYF. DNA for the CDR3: TGCGCCAGCAGCTTGAGTCCAGGGAAACACCACAATTACGAGCAGTACTTC.